These T cell receptor beta chains were read from a single sample in a study of blood T cell repertoires in COVID-19. Here immunoSEQ multiplex PCR was the method, and the copy in TCRdb shows in-frame clones only, minus some. Seen here are approximately 270,000 clones, roughly 88% observed once, and the top ten hold about 1.3%. Sequencing was done on a sample of peripheral blood. The source is a man older than 75 with acute or convalescent COVID-19. CDR3s include the opening cysteine and the closing phenylalanine or tryptophan. The D gene is left open where the match is weak.

TRBJ2-1	TRBV28	-	TGTGCCAGCAGTTATTATATCCAAGGGCTACAAAAGGGGGAGCAGTTCTTC	CASSYYIQGLQKGEQFF
TRBJ2-7	TRBV28	TRBD2	TGTGCCAGCAGTAGCGGGGGGGTTCACGAGCAGTACTTC	CASSSGGVHEQYF
TRBJ1-1	TRBV5-1	TRBD1	TGCGCCAGCAGCGCCACAGGGGACACTGAAGCTTTCTTT	CASSATGDTEAFF
TRBJ2-2	TRBV2	TRBD1	TGTGCCAGCAGTTTCCGGCCGGGACAGGGGGCCGGGGAGCTGTTTTTT	CASSFRPGQGAGELFF
TRBJ2-6	TRBV19	-	TGTGCCAGTACCCAGGCAGGATACGTCTCTGGGGCCAACGTCCTGACTTTC	CASTQAGYVSGANVLTF
TRBJ1-1	TRBV15	-	TGTGCCACCAGCAGGAACAGAAAGAACACTGAAGCTTTCTTT	CATSRNRKNTEAFF
TRBJ1-2	TRBV19	-	TGTGCCAGTAGTATAGCCCCTCGCAGGGGCCTTAACTATGGCTACACCTTC	CASSIAPRRGLNYGYTF
TRBJ2-3	TRBV12-5	TRBD2	TGTGCTAGTGGTTTGGGTAGCGGGGTTAGCACAGATACGCAGTATTTT	CASGLGSGVSTDTQYF
TRBJ1-5	TRBV12-3/TRBV12-4	TRBD1	TGTGCCAGCAGTGACAGGGGCAATCAGCCCCAGCATTTT	CASSDRGNQPQHF
TRBJ2-2	TRBV7-9	-	TGTGCCAGCAGCTTAATACAGGCCACCGGGGAGCTGTTTTTT	CASSLIQATGELFF
TRBJ1-6	TRBV3-1/TRBV3-2	-	TGTGCCAGCAGCCAAGCGCAACAGTCGTATAATTCACCCCTCCACTTT	CASSQAQQSYNSPLHF